This entry describes one T cell receptor (beta chain). Survey-level immunoSEQ sequencing profiled the TCR beta repertoire. Assay used: immunoSEQ multiplex PCR; TCRdb lists only in-frame clones, some missing. The table shows about 68,000 clones, with approximately 92% occurring only once. V trimming: 3 bases; J trimming: 2 bases; junction bases outside the gene matches: 6. CDR3 size: 15 residues. Per germline, CDR1 LNHDA and CDR2 SQIVND (reference sequence). The sequence was obtained from a middle-aged man with rheumatoid arthritis. The V call is TRBV19, the J call TRBJ2-7, with 8 bases fitting TRBD1. Sequencing input: PBMCs. CDR3: CASSMQQGGPYEQYF. The CDR3 region has the DNA TGTGCCAGTAGTATGCAACAGGGGGGACCCTACGAGCAGTACTTC.